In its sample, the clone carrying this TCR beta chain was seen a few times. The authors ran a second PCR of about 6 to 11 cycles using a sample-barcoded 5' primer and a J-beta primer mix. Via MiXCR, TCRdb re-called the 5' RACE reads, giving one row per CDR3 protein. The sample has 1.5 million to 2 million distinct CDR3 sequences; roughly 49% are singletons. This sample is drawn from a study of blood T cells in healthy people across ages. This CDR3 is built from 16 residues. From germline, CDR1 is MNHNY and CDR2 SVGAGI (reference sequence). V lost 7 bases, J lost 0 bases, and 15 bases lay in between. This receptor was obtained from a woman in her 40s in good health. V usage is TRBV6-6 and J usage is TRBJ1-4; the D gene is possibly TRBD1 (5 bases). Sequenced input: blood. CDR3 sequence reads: CASNVGTYSTNEKLFF. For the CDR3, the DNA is TGTGCCAGCAACGTGGGGACCTACTCAACTAATGAAAAACTGTTTTTT.